This paragraph covers one TCR beta chain sequence. Its antigen remains unknown. The TCR beta cDNA libraries carried unique molecular identifiers. TCRdb itself ran the PCR reads through MiXCR, one entry per CDR3 protein. The repertoire has some 370,000 distinct CDR3 sequences, around a third of them found once; the top ten carry 13%. The sample belongs to a study of post-analysis software for immune sequencing data. Study-level background: In terms of disease course, relapsing-remitting, secondary progressive and progressive-relapsing multiple sclerosis were included.

Whole-study results and caveats: TRBV5-6, TRBV5-1 and TRBV20-1 belonged to a set of about 5 TRBV segments that were more frequent in patients than controls.

CDR3 length equals 12 residues. The V and J ends lost 3 bases and 2 bases respectively, with 8 bases between them. The V gene's germline CDR1 is GTSNPN and CDR2 SVGIG (reference sequence). V usage is TRBV30 and J usage is TRBJ2-7, with unresolved D. The sequenced sample was blood. This receptor was obtained from a girl between 5 and 17 years old with multiple sclerosis. This CDR3 reads CAWRWSAYEQYF. In DNA form, the CDR3 reads TGTGCCTGGAGGTGGTCGGCCTACGAGCAGTACTTC.